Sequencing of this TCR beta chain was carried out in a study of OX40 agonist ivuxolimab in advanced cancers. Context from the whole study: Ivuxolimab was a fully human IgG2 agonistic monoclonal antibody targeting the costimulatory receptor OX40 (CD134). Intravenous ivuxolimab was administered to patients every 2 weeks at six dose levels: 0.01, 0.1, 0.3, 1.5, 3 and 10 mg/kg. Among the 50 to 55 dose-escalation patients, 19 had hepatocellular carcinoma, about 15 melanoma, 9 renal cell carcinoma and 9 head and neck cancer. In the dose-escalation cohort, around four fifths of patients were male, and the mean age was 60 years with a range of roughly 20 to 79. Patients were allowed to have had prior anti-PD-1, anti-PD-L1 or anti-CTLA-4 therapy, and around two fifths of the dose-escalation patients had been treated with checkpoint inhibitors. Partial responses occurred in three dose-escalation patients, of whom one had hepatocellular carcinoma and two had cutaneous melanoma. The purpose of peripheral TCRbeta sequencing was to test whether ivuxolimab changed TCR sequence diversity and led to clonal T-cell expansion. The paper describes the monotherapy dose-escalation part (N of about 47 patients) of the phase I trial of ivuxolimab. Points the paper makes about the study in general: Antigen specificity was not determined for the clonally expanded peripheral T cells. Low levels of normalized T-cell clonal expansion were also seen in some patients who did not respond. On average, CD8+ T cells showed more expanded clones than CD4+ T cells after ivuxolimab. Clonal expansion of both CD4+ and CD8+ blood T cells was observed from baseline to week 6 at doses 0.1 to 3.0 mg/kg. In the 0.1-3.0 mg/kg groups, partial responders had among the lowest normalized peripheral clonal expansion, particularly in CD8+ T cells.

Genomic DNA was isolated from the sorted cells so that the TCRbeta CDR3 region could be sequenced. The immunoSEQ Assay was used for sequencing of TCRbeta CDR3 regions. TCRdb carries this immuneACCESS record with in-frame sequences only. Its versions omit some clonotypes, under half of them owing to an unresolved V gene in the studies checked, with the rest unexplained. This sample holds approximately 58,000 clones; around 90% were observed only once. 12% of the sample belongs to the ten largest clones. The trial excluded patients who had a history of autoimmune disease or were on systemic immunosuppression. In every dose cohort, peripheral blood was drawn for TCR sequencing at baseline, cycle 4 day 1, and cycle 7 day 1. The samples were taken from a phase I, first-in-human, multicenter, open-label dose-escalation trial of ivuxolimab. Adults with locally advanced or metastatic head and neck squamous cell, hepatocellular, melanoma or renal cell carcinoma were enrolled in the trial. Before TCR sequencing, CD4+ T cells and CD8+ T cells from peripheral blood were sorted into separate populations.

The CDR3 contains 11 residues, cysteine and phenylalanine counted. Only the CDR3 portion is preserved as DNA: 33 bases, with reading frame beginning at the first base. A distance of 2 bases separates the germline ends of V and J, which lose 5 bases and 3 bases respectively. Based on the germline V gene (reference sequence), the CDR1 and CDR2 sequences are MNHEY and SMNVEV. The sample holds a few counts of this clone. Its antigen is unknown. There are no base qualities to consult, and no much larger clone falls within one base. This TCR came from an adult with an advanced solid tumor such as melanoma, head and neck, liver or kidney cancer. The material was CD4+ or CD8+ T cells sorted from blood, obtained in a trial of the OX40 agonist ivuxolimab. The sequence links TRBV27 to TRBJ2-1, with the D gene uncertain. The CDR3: CASSDYNEQFF. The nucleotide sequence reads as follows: TGTGCCAGCAGTGACTACAATGAGCAGTTCTTC.